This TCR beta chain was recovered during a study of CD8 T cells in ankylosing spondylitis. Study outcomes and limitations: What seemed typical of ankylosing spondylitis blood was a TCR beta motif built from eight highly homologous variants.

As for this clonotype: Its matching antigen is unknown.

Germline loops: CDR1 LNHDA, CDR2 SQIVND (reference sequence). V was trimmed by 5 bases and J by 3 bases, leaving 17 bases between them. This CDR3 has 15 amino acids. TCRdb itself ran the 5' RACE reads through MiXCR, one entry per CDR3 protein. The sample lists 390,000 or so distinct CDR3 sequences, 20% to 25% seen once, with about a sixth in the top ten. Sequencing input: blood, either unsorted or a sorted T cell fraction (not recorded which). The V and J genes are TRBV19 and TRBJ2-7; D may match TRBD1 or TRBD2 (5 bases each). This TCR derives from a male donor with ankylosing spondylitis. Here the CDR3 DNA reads TGTGCCAGTAGTTCACGGACAACTAGGGACTACGAGCAGTACTTC. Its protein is CASSSRTTRDYEQYF.